One and the same sample provided the 28 T cell receptor beta chains below, sequenced in a study of T cell changes during pregnancy in multiple sclerosis. This table comes from immunoSEQ multiplex PCR, and its TCRdb copy is limited to in-frame clones, with some not included. The sample yields tens of thousands of clones, around 90% seen once. Sequenced here: peripheral blood, sampled in the second trimester of pregnancy. Receptors were obtained from a female donor in good health, enrolled as a control in a pregnancy study.

The V and J genes are TRBV7-9 and TRBJ1-5; 10 bases align to TRBD1. Trimming cost V 1 base and J 1 base; bases outside gene matches: 4. The CDR3 is made up of 17 amino acids. Germline loops: CDR1 SEHNR, CDR2 FQNEAQ (reference sequence). The CDR3 is CASSLGTGGMSNQPQHF. CDR3 coding DNA: TGTGCCAGCAGCTTAGGGACAGGGGGGATGAGCAATCAGCCCCAGCATTTT. The variable domain in full, with the rest retrieved from reference TRBV7-9 and TRBJ1-5, is DTGVSQNPRHKITKRGQNVTFRCDPISEHNRLYWYRQTLGQGPEFLTYFQNEAQLEKSRLLSDRFSAERPKGSFSTLEIQRTEQGDSAMYLCASSLGTGGMSNQPQHFGDGTRLSIL.

The chain is built from TRBV7-8 and TRBJ2-5; 9 nucleotides agree with TRBD2. CDR1 and CDR2 (germline): SGHVS, FQNEAQ. The CDR3 sequence is 18 residues long. Trimming cost V 0 bases and J 1 base; bases outside gene matches: 9. The CDR3 here is CASSLAWGAGGSQETQYF. For the CDR3, the DNA is TGTGCCAGCAGCTTAGCGTGGGGAGCGGGGGGCAGCCAAGAGACCCAGTACTTC.

The V call is TRBV9, the J call TRBJ2-3; TRBD1 is a possible D gene (6 bases). Germline V lookup: CDR1 SGDLS, CDR2 YYNGEE. V lost 1 base and J 2 bases, leaving 11 bases between the germline ends. This CDR3 has 15 residues. CDR3 residues: CASSVLQGPTDTQYF. DNA of the CDR3: TGTGCCAGCAGCGTACTACAGGGCCCCACAGATACGCAGTATTTT.

The V call is TRBV5-6, the J call TRBJ2-7; 8 nucleotides match TRBD1. Germline V CDR1 and CDR2: SGHDT, YYEEEE. This CDR3 comprises 14 residues. The V segment lost 2 bases and the J segment 5 bases; nucleotides outside the gene matches: 6. CDR3: CASSFPGQGNEQYF. The CDR3 DNA reads TGTGCCAGCAGCTTTCCAGGACAGGGAAACGAGCAGTACTTC.

The chain carries TRBV7-6 and TRBJ2-1, with 14 positions matching TRBD2. CDR1 and CDR2 from the germline V gene are SGHVS and FNYEAQ. The CDR3 covers 18 residues. V gave up 5 bases and J gave up 1 base; unmatched junction bases: 7. For the CDR3, the DNA is TGTGCCAGCAGCACACGGACTAGCGGGAGGCGATCCTACAATGAGCAGTTCTTC. Protein product: CASSTRTSGRRSYNEQFF.

The CDR3 reads CASSPRDRAWETQYF. The DNA of the CDR3 is TGTGCCAGCAGTCCCCGGGACAGGGCTTGGGAGACCCAGTACTTC. This chain uses TRBV27 with TRBJ2-5, with 9 bases fitting TRBD1. Germline CDR1 MNHEY, CDR2 SMNVEV (reference sequence). The V gene end was trimmed by 5 bases and the J gene end by 5 bases; junction bases not matched to a gene: 9. The CDR3 has 15 residues.

V and J are TRBV7-2 and TRBJ1-1, with 8 positions matching TRBD1. Germline V lookup: CDR1 SGHTA, CDR2 FQGNSA. The ends lost 5 bases at V and 4 bases at J; junction bases unmatched: 3. CDR3 length equals 13 residues. CDR3 DNA sequence: TGTGCCAGCAGCAAACAGGGGGGCACTGAAGCTTTCTTT. Translating it yields CASSKQGGTEAFF.

This clone was seen just once. The chain carries TRBV4-2 and TRBJ2-1; TRBD2 matches at 12 bases. V shed 0 bases and J 6 bases; nucleotides not matched to a gene: 3. CDR1 and CDR2 from the germline V gene are LGHNA and YNFKEQ. The CDR3 is made up of 16 amino acids. The CDR3: CASSQDASGGANEQFF. CDR3 coding DNA: TGTGCCAGCAGCCAAGATGCTAGCGGGGGGGCCAATGAGCAGTTCTTC.

The genes are TRBV9 and TRBJ1-6, with D possibly being TRBD1 (6 bases). Trimming removed 0 bases from V and 7 bases from J, with 11 bases in between. CDR1 SGDLS and CDR2 YYNGEE come from the germline V gene. The CDR3 has 15 amino acids. The chain's CDR3 is CASSVAGTLNSPLHF. The CDR3 DNA sequence: TGTGCCAGCAGCGTAGCCGGGACACTGAATTCACCCCTCCACTTT.

The chain combines TRBV14 with TRBJ2-7, with TRBD2 identical over 8 bases. V trimming: 5 bases; J trimming: 3 bases; junction bases outside the gene matches: 9. This CDR3 spans 15 amino acids. Germline assignment: CDR1 SGHDN and CDR2 FVKESK. The chain's CDR3 is CASSSRGRGDYEQYF. The CDR3 DNA follows: TGTGCCAGCAGCTCCCGAGGGCGGGGGGACTACGAGCAGTACTTC.

This clone has only a few counts. Other DNA sequences in the sample encode the same CDR3. The rearrangement uses TRBV6-1 and TRBJ1-1, with a weak D call TRBD1 (6 bases). Trimming removed 6 bases at V and 5 bases at J, with 10 bases between. The CDR3 covers 12 residues. Per the germline V gene, CDR1 is MNHNS and CDR2 is SASEGT. CDR3 protein: CASSTRGTEAFF. CDR3 DNA: TGTGCCAGCAGCACCAGGGGTACTGAAGCTTTCTTT.

This sequence joins TRBV6-1 and TRBJ2-7; 7 positions match TRBD1. The CDR3 loop spans 15 amino acids. V gave up 3 bases and J gave up 0 bases; unmatched junction bases: 5. Germline assignment: CDR1 MNHNS and CDR2 SASEGT. The CDR3 region has the DNA TGTGCCAGCAGTGAGGAGACAGGGAGCTCCTACGAGCAGTACTTC. It translates to CASSEETGSSYEQYF.

The rearrangement links TRBV10-3 to TRBJ1-1; D ambiguous. The CDR3 is 15 amino acids. Germline CDR1 reads ENHRY; CDR2 reads SYGVKD. With 0 bases removed from V and 0 bases from J, the gap between germline ends came to 8 bases. The CDR3, as DNA: TGTGCCATCAGTGAGTCGGGAGCAGTGAACACTGAAGCTTTCTTT. Protein sequence: CAISESGAVNTEAFF.

The rearrangement uses TRBV11-2 and TRBJ2-7, with TRBD1 as a possible D gene (7 bases). Per the germline V gene, CDR1 is SGHAT and CDR2 is FQNNGV. The V and J ends lost 4 bases and 1 base respectively, with 20 bases between them. The CDR3 totals 17 residues. This CDR3 is CASSSPRGTVRSYEQYF. The CDR3 DNA sequence: TGTGCCAGCAGCTCCCCCCGGGGGACAGTCCGGTCCTACGAGCAGTACTTC.

The chain joins TRBV2 to TRBJ2-3; D may be TRBD2 (7 bases). CDR1 and CDR2 from the germline V gene are SNHLY and FYNNEI. V gave up 3 bases and J gave up 3 bases, with 16 bases separating them. The CDR3 is 16 amino acids. CDR3 sequence: CASSDGRGGRTDTQYF. The DNA for the CDR3 is TGTGCCAGCAGTGATGGGAGGGGGGGGAGGACAGATACGCAGTATTTT. Based on the CDR3 plus reference TRBV2 and TRBJ2-3, the full variable domain is EPEVTQTPSHQVTQMGQEVILRCVPISNHLYFYWYRQILGQKVEFLVSFYNNEISEKSEIFDDQFSVERPDGSNFTLKIRSTKLEDSAMYFCASSDGRGGRTDTQYFGPGTRLTVL.

The gene calls are TRBV4-3 and TRBJ2-5, with TRBD1 as a possible D gene (5 bases). The germline gives CDR1 LGHNA, CDR2 YSLEER. Trimming removed 0 bases from V and 4 bases from J, with 9 bases in between. The CDR3 sequence is 14 residues long. Here the CDR3 reads CASSQDSGRETQYF. DNA for the CDR3: TGCGCCAGCAGCCAAGATTCAGGGCGAGAGACCCAGTACTTC.

The chain is built from TRBV18 and TRBJ1-1; D is unresolved. Trimming stripped 3 bases from V and 3 bases from J, with 17 bases between. This CDR3 has 16 amino acids. Per germline, CDR1 KGHSH and CDR2 LQKENI. CDR3 DNA sequence: TGTGCCAGCTCACCGATTCCGGAGGTCGGATACACTGAAGCTTTCTTT. This translates into CASSPIPEVGYTEAFF.

V and J are TRBV19 and TRBJ1-1; 8 positions agree with TRBD1. Germline-derived CDR1 and CDR2 are LNHDA and SQIVND (reference sequence). The ends lost 2 bases at V and 6 bases at J; junction bases unmatched: 2. CDR3 length equals 13 residues. CDR3 bases: TGTGCCAGTAGTATAAAGGGACAGGCTGAAGCTTTCTTT. Its translation: CASSIKGQAEAFF.

CDR3 sequence (DNA): TGTGCCAGCAGTTTAGCGGGGATCTCCTACGAGCAGTACTTC. Translated: CASSLAGISYEQYF. The chain links TRBV27 to TRBJ2-7, with D possibly being TRBD2 (6 bases). This CDR3 has 14 amino acids. CDR1 is MNHEY and CDR2 is SMNVEV in the germline V gene (reference sequence). Trimming left V 2 bases short and J 0 bases short, with 8 bases between.

The gene calls are TRBV4-1 and TRBJ1-1; perhaps TRBD1 as D (6 bases). Trimming pared 0 bases from V and 4 bases from J, leaving 12 bases between. The V gene's germline CDR1 is MGHRA and CDR2 YSYEKL. The CDR3 contains 15 residues. CDR3 in DNA: TGCGCCAGCAGCCAAGAAACAGGGACGGGCACTGAAGCTTTCTTT. Protein product: CASSQETGTGTEAFF.

This chain links TRBV6-1 with TRBJ2-7; possible D gene TRBD1, 6 bases. The CDR3 spans 14 residues. CDR1 and CDR2 (germline): MNHNS, SASEGT. Trimming took 11 bases from V and 2 from J, leaving 19 bases between them. The CDR3 sequence is CAAVGPQGAYEQYF. DNA for the CDR3: TGTGCCGCCGTGGGCCCACAGGGCGCCTACGAGCAGTACTTC.

The J gene is TRBJ2-1, the V gene TRBV15; TRBD2 agrees at 7 bases. Germline V CDR1 and CDR2: LNHNV, YYDKDF (reference sequence). The CDR3 covers 15 residues. Trimming cost V 0 bases and J 11 bases; bases outside gene matches: 10. The CDR3 sequence: CATSRDNNRREKQFF. The CDR3 bases are TGTGCCACCAGCAGAGATAATAATAGGCGGGAGAAGCAGTTCTTC.

The chain links TRBV5-4 to TRBJ2-3, with D tentatively TRBD1 (5 bases). The CDR3 covers 14 residues. Trimming took 6 bases from V and 2 from J, leaving 13 bases between them. Germline V CDR1 and CDR2: SGHNT, YYREEE (reference sequence). CDR3 nucleotide sequence: TGTGCCAGCACCAAGGGGCGGTCCACAGATACGCAGTATTTT. Amino acids: CASTKGRSTDTQYF.

This sequence joins TRBV7-8 and TRBJ2-5; 7 bases agree with TRBD1. The CDR3 contains 17 residues. Trimming cost V 2 bases and J 9 bases; bases outside gene matches: 18. The germline V gene encodes CDR1 SGHVS and CDR2 FQNEAQ. The CDR3 sequence is CASSLFADRVVVVSQYF. CDR3 nucleotide sequence: TGTGCCAGCAGCTTATTTGCCGACAGGGTTGTCGTCGTGTCCCAGTACTTC.

The J gene is TRBJ2-3, the V gene TRBV4-1; 9 nucleotides agree with TRBD2. V gave up 6 bases and J gave up 2 bases; unmatched junction bases: 6. CDR3 length: 15 amino acids. CDR1 and CDR2 from the germline V gene are MGHRA and YSYEKL. The CDR3 is CASSRTSGLTDTQYF. As DNA, the CDR3 is TGCGCCAGCAGTCGCACTAGCGGGCTCACAGATACGCAGTATTTT.

The V and J genes are TRBV7-3 and TRBJ2-1, with D possibly being TRBD2 (6 bases). Germline-derived CDR1 and CDR2 are SGHTA and FQGTGA. Trimming stripped 2 bases from V and 6 bases from J, with 14 bases between. The CDR3 runs to 15 residues. CDR3 amino acids: CASSLAGNPGNEQFF. CDR3 DNA: TGTGCCAGCAGCTTAGCGGGGAACCCCGGCAATGAGCAGTTCTTC.

This chain connects TRBV7-8 to TRBJ2-7; TRBD2 matches 11 bases. The germline V gene encodes CDR1 SGHVS and CDR2 FQNEAQ. Losses at the gene ends were 5 bases for V and 5 bases for J; bases not matched to a gene: 17. This CDR3 has 18 residues. The CDR3 bases are TGTGCCAGCAGCCGTACCTGGACTAGCGGGTCGCCTGAACACGAGCAGTACTTC. Its translation: CASSRTWTSGSPEHEQYF.

The V gene is TRBV9, the J gene TRBJ1-1, with a possible D match to TRBD1 (5 bases). The CDR3 extends over 15 amino acids. Germline CDR1 is SGDLS and CDR2 is YYNGEE. Trimming cost V 0 bases and J 5 bases, with 14 bases left between them. The CDR3 DNA is TGTGCCAGCAGCGTAGGGGGCAGGGCAGGGACTGAAGCTTTCTTT. Translating gives CASSVGGRAGTEAFF.